The 21 T cell receptor beta chains given below trace back to one sample, sequenced in a study of beta chain features in type 1 diabetes. Study-level findings and limits: Type 1 diabetes patients had moderately but significantly shorter TCRB CDR3s in all four CD4+ subsets.

The investigators reverse transcribed all of the isolated RNA, so they sequenced expressed TCRB transcripts. Here immunoSEQ multiplex PCR was the method, and the copy in TCRdb shows in-frame clones only, minus some. The sample consists of roughly 260,000 clones, about a tenth of them appearing once. The antigens of these receptors remain unknown. The sample comprised naive CD4+ T cells from blood. Receptor source: a man in his thirties or forties with type 1 diabetes.

This clone was seen more than once but under ten times. V is TRBV11-2 and J is TRBJ1-2; 9 bases are a match to TRBD1. Per the germline V gene, CDR1 is SGHAT and CDR2 is FQNNGV. With 6 bases clipped from V and 6 bases from J, the junction kept 5 bases outside the gene matches. The CDR3 has 13 amino acids. The CDR3 nucleotides read TGTGCCAGCAGAAAACAGGGGGCGCATGGCTACACCTTC. This encodes CASRKQGAHGYTF.

The chain combines TRBV4-1 with TRBJ2-2; 9 nucleotides match TRBD1. Unmatched junction bases numbered 5, after V lost 0 bases and J lost 6 bases. The CDR3 length is 16 residues. Germline assignment: CDR1 MGHRA and CDR2 YSYEKL. The CDR3 reads CASSQDWTGVSGELFF. For the CDR3, the DNA is TGCGCCAGCAGCCAAGATTGGACAGGGGTATCCGGGGAGCTGTTTTTT.

The CDR3 loop reads CASSSQGLSNTGELFF. DNA of the CDR3: TGCGCCAGCAGCTCCCAGGGACTCAGCAACACCGGGGAGCTGTTTTTT. J is TRBJ2-2 and V is TRBV5-1; tentative D call: TRBD2 (6 bases). Germline lookup yields CDR1 SGHRS and CDR2 YFSETQ. V dropped 3 bases and J dropped 2 bases, with 14 bases sitting between them. The CDR3 covers 16 residues.

This clone was seen a few times. The chain carries TRBV5-1 and TRBJ1-2; 7 positions agree with TRBD1. Per germline, CDR1 SGHRS and CDR2 YFSETQ. V was pared by 4 bases and J by 8 bases, with 11 bases of the junction left unmatched. The CDR3 sequence is 14 residues long. The DNA of the CDR3 is TGCGCCAGCAGCAACAGGACAGGCCCGGGCGGCTACACCTTC. This gives the protein CASSNRTGPGGYTF.

This clone was counted between two and nine times. This chain links TRBV15 with TRBJ2-5; no firm D call. CDR1 and CDR2 (germline): LNHNV, YYDKDF (reference sequence). The CDR3 spans 12 residues. V lost 3 bases, J lost 4 bases, and 6 bases lay in between. The CDR3 region has the DNA TGTGCCACCAGCAGCCGAGTAGAGACCCAGTACTTC. Translation: CATSSRVETQYF.

There are a few counts of this clone. The gene calls are TRBV2 and TRBJ2-7, with D possibly being TRBD2 (5 bases). Germline V lookup: CDR1 SNHLY, CDR2 FYNNEI. The CDR3 runs 13 residues. The germline V and J ends were trimmed by 1 base and 3 bases, with 7 bases remaining between them. The CDR3 DNA reads TGTGCCAGCAGTGAAGTGGGGAGCTACGAGCAGTACTTC. Its protein product is CASSEVGSYEQYF.

The chain links TRBV6-1 to TRBJ1-1, with unresolved D. The CDR3 is 13 residues long. V was trimmed by 7 bases and J by 1 base, leaving 10 bases between them. Germline assignment: CDR1 MNHNS and CDR2 SASEGT. This CDR3 is CASIGGKNTEAFF. Written as DNA, the CDR3 is TGTGCCAGCATAGGCGGAAAGAACACTGAAGCTTTCTTT.

This clone was seen a few times. The genes are TRBV19 and TRBJ1-6, with 8 positions matching TRBD1. Germline CDR1 LNHDA, CDR2 SQIVND (reference sequence). The CDR3 contains 14 residues. J gave up 7 bases and V 8 bases, and 7 bases lay outside the gene matches. CDR3 DNA: TGTGCCAGTGGCTCGGACAGGGAGAATTCACCCCTCCACTTT. Its translation is CASGSDRENSPLHF.

The gene calls are TRBV5-1 and TRBJ2-5; 10 bases are shared with TRBD2. Germline V lookup: CDR1 SGHRS, CDR2 YFSETQ. This CDR3 has 17 residues. J lost 4 bases, V lost 5 bases, and 14 bases had no gene match. CDR3 residues: CASSPPGTTSGRETQYF. CDR3 in DNA: TGCGCCAGCAGTCCTCCGGGAACGACTAGCGGGCGAGAGACCCAGTACTTC.

This clone has just a few counts. The V gene is TRBV5-1, the J gene TRBJ2-3, with D possibly matching TRBD1 (6 bases). Germline assignment: CDR1 SGHRS and CDR2 YFSETQ. CDR3 length: 15 residues. The germline V and J ends were trimmed by 4 bases and 1 base, with 13 bases remaining between them. Here the CDR3 DNA reads TGCGCCAGCAGCAGTGGACAGAGACGCACAGATACGCAGTATTTT. Protein sequence: CASSSGQRRTDTQYF.

The genes are TRBV29-1 and TRBJ1-4; a possible D gene is TRBD1 (5 bases). Germline V lookup: CDR1 SQVTM, CDR2 ANQGSEA. Trimming removed 4 bases at V and 1 base at J, with 10 bases between. The CDR3 is made up of 14 amino acids. The CDR3 nucleotides read TGCAGCGTTGCTGGGGCCCAAACTAATGAAAAACTGTTTTTT. This translates into CSVAGAQTNEKLFF.

There are a few counts of this clone. V gene TRBV11-2 combines with J gene TRBJ2-7; the match to TRBD1 covers 10 bases. CDR3 length: 12 amino acids. Germline CDR1 is SGHAT and CDR2 is FQNNGV. With V trimmed by 5 bases and J by 9 bases, 4 bases remained unmatched. As DNA, the CDR3 is TGTGCCAGCAGCCCCGACAGGGGGCGGCAGTACTTC. The encoded protein is CASSPDRGRQYF. The variable domain in full, completed from reference TRBV11-2 and TRBJ2-7, reads EAGVAQSPRYKIIEKRQSVAFWCNPISGHATLYWYQQILGQGPKLLIQFQNNGVVDDSQLPKDRFSAERLKGVDSTLKIQPAKLEDSAVYLCASSPDRGRQYFGPGTRLTVT.

V and J are TRBV4-1 and TRBJ2-3; maybe TRBD2 (6 bases). Trimming took 4 bases from V and 5 from J, leaving 13 bases between them. The CDR3 covers 14 residues. Germline V lookup: CDR1 MGHRA, CDR2 YSYEKL. The CDR3 region is CASSLPLARDTQYF. The CDR3 nucleotides read TGCGCCAGCAGCCTCCCGCTAGCGAGAGATACGCAGTATTTT.

This clone occurred a few times. A read error may account for a junction end that differs from germline. The chain uses TRBV7-7 and TRBJ2-5, with TRBD1 as a possible D gene (5 bases). The CDR3 totals 18 residues. The V gene's germline CDR1 is SSHAT and CDR2 FNYEAQ (reference sequence). The CDR3 region is CASSRYRSGSGRPETQYF. The CDR3 DNA reads TGTGCTAGCAGCCGGTACAGGTCAGGTTCCGGACGTCCAGAGACCCAGTACTTC.

V gene TRBV10-3 combines with J gene TRBJ2-3; TRBD2 matches 9 bases. Trimming took 5 bases from V and 3 from J; bases not matched to a gene: 3. CDR1 ENHRY and CDR2 SYGVKD come from the germline V gene. CDR3 length equals 14 residues. Here the CDR3 reads CAISLTSGTDTQYF. For the CDR3, the DNA is TGTGCCATCAGTCTGACTAGCGGAACAGATACGCAGTATTTT.

The chain joins TRBV9 to TRBJ2-1; 9 bases are shared with TRBD1. Losses at the gene ends were 3 bases for V and 9 bases for J; bases not matched to a gene: 19. The CDR3 is made up of 18 amino acids. Germline loops: CDR1 SGDLS, CDR2 YYNGEE. CDR3 loop: CASSGRDREVFRTGEQFF. The DNA of the CDR3 is TGTGCCAGCAGCGGCCGGGACAGGGAGGTTTTCCGGACGGGTGAGCAGTTCTTC.

A few counts support this clone. The genes are TRBV5-1 and TRBJ2-5, with a tentative D call TRBD2 (5 bases). The CDR3 consists of 14 residues. CDR1 SGHRS and CDR2 YFSETQ come from the germline V gene. Trimming took 2 bases from V and 1 from J, leaving 9 bases between them. This CDR3 reads CASSLTGFQETQYF. The CDR3 nucleotides read TGCGCCAGCAGCTTAACGGGGTTCCAAGAGACCCAGTACTTC.

The chain couples TRBV7-9 to TRBJ1-1, with D uncertain. The CDR3 runs 13 residues. The V gene's germline CDR1 is SEHNR and CDR2 FQNEAQ (reference sequence). Between the trimmed V and J ends, which lost 0 bases and 6 bases, there was a span of 8 bases. Here the CDR3 reads CASSLAQSAEAFF. The CDR3 DNA reads TGTGCCAGCAGCTTAGCGCAGTCAGCTGAAGCTTTCTTT.

This clone was detected only a few times. The chain employs TRBV29-1 and TRBJ1-1; D ambiguous. The CDR3 has 13 residues. The V gene lost 5 bases and the J gene lost 2 bases, with 12 bases spanning the gap. Germline CDR1 is SQVTM and CDR2 is ANQGSEA. CDR3 sequence (DNA): TGCAGCGTTCAACTGACATACAACACTGAAGCTTTCTTT. This sequence encodes CSVQLTYNTEAFF. The complete variable domain, with remaining parts taken from reference TRBV29-1 and TRBJ1-1, reads SAVISQKPSRDICQRGTSLTIQCQVDSQVTMMFWYRQQPGQSLTLIATANQGSEATYESGFVIDKFPISRPNLTFSTLTVSNMSPEDSSIYLCSVQLTYNTEAFFGQGTRLTVV.

The chain combines TRBV7-3 with TRBJ2-3, with 10 bases aligning to TRBD2. Germline trimming cut 0 bases from V and 0 bases from J; bases unmatched to any gene: 6. The CDR3 consists of 18 residues. Germline CDR1 is SGHTA and CDR2 is FQGTGA. The CDR3 spells CASSLTRTSGASTDTQYF. CDR3 DNA: TGTGCCAGCAGCTTAACAAGGACTAGCGGCGCTAGCACAGATACGCAGTATTTT.

This clone was detected only a few times. The gene calls are TRBV7-9 and TRBJ2-1, with D possibly matching TRBD1 (6 bases). Germline V gene sequence: CDR1 SEHNR, CDR2 FQNEAQ (reference sequence). The V end was cut by 4 bases, the J end by 8 bases, with 9 bases between. There are 12 residues in the CDR3. The DNA of the CDR3 is TGTGCCAGCAGCTACAGGGAACATGAGCAGTTCTTC. This sequence encodes CASSYREHEQFF.